Listed below are T cell receptor beta chains from one sample, sequenced in a study of OX40 agonist ivuxolimab in advanced cancers. Measured with immunoSEQ multiplex PCR; TCRdb has only the in-frame clones, and not every one. The sample includes 66,000 or so clones, about three quarters of them seen just once. Source: CD4+ or CD8+ T cells sorted from blood, taken in a trial of the OX40 agonist ivuxolimab. Source of these receptors: an adult with an advanced solid tumor such as melanoma, head and neck, liver or kidney cancer. Each CDR3 is given with its conserved first and last residue. The D gene is left open where the match is weak. Some rows have no size entry. The others give once, few or many, or a class for an expanded clone.

>.|TRBV11-2|TRBJ2-2|.
CASSRNTGELFF
TGTGCCAGCAGCCGTAATACCGGGGAGCTGTTTTTT
>.|TRBV18|TRBJ2-7|TRBD1
CASSRGQAYEQYF
TGTGCCAGCTCAAGGGGACAGGCCTACGAGCAGTACTTC
>.|TRBV13|TRBJ2-7|.
CATGMGSEYEQYF
TGTGCCACTGGTATGGGGTCGGAATACGAGCAGTACTTC
>.|TRBV4-1|TRBJ2-5|TRBD2
CASSQETQRGQETQYF
TGCGCCAGCAGCCAAGAGACCCAGCGGGGACAAGAGACCCAGTACTTC
>.|TRBV6-6|TRBJ1-3|.
CASGRDSGNTIYF
TGTGCCAGCGGGAGGGACTCTGGAAACACCATATATTTT
>.|TRBV5-6|TRBJ1-2|TRBD1
CASSLTGLGQGNWGYTF
TGTGCCAGCAGCTTGACCGGGCTTGGACAGGGTAATTGGGGCTACACCTTC
>.|TRBV28|TRBJ2-5|TRBD2
CASSTTGLADQETQYF
TGTGCCAGCAGTACCACGGGACTAGCGGATCAAGAGACCCAGTACTTC
>.|TRBV7-3|TRBJ2-7|.
CASSLDRSYEQYF
TGTGCCAGCAGCTTAGACCGGAGCTACGAGCAGTACTTC
>.|TRBV19|TRBJ1-1|TRBD1
CASSGDRGLDTEAFF
TGTGCCAGTAGTGGGGACAGGGGGCTGGACACTGAAGCTTTCTTT
>.|TRBV19|TRBJ1-3|.
CASSKDWSSGNTIYF
TGTGCCAGCAGCAAGGACTGGAGCTCTGGAAACACCATATATTTT
>.|TRBV7-9|TRBJ2-1|TRBD1
CASSIPGQQNNEQFF
TGTGCCAGCAGTATTCCGGGACAGCAGAACAATGAGCAGTTCTTC
>.|TRBV11-2|TRBJ2-5|TRBD1
CASRSGTVETQYF
TGTGCCAGCAGGTCAGGGACAGTGGAGACCCAGTACTTC
>.|TRBV10-3|TRBJ1-2|.
CAISESGPGYGYTF
TGTGCCATCAGTGAGTCGGGGCCTGGCTATGGCTACACCTTC
>.|TRBV5-6|TRBJ2-3|TRBD2
CASTLLLAGGIDTQYF
TGTGCCAGCACCTTGCTACTAGCGGGAGGGATAGATACGCAGTATTTT
>.|TRBV11-2|TRBJ2-1|.
CASSETTSHANEQFF
TGTGCCAGCAGCGAAACGACTAGTCATGCCAATGAGCAGTTCTTC
>.|TRBV19|TRBJ2-6|.
CASKKPDISGANVLTF
TGTGCCAGTAAGAAGCCGGACATCTCTGGGGCCAACGTCCTGACTTTC
>.|TRBV30|TRBJ2-7|.
CAWSRVEGHEQYF
TGTGCCTGGAGTCGGGTGGAGGGTCACGAGCAGTACTTC
>.|TRBV6-6|TRBJ2-3|.
CASSTGEADTQYF
TGTGCCAGCAGCACAGGGGAGGCAGATACGCAGTATTTT
>few|TRBV12-5|TRBJ2-5|TRBD2
CASSLAAGDQYF
TGTGCTAGTTCGCTAGCCGCGGGGGACCAGTACTTC
>.|TRBV28|TRBJ1-4|.
CASRGWPTNEKLFF
TGTGCCAGCAGGGGTTGGCCAACTAATGAAAAACTGTTTTTT
>.|TRBV6-5|TRBJ1-2|.
CASGVMYLGYTF
TGTGCCAGCGGGGTGATGTACCTCGGCTACACCTTC
>.|TRBV10-2|TRBJ1-6|.
CASSERTAGNSPLHF
TGCGCCAGCAGTGAGAGGACAGCCGGCAATTCACCCCTCCACTTT